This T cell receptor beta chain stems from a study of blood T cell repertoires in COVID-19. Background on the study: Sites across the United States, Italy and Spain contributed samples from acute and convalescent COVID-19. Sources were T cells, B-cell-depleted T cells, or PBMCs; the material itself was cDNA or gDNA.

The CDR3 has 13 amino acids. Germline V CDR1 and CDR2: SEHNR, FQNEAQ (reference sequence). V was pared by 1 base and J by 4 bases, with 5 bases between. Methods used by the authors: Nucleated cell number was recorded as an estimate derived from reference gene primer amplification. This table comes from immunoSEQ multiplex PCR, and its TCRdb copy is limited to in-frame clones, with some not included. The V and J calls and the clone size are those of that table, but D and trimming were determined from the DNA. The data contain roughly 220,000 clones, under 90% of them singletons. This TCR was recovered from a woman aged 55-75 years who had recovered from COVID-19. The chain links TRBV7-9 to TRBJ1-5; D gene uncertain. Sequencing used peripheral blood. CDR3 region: CASSLDGNQPQHF. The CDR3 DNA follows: TGTGCCAGCAGCTTAGACGGGAATCAGCCCCAGCATTTT.